These 15 T cell receptor beta chains came from one sample sequenced in a study of shared clonotypes between healthy human individuals. Method: immunoSEQ multiplex PCR; TCRdb's copy keeps in-frame clones and lacks some. This table has over a million clones, approximately 72% appearing once. The sequencing sample was made of memory CD4+ T cells sorted from blood. The subset here: CD45RA-negative fraction. These receptors originate from a man aged 18 to 35 in good health.

V and J are TRBV18 and TRBJ2-5; possible D gene TRBD2, 5 bases. V was shortened by 3 bases and J by 9 bases, with 14 bases between the two germline ends. The CDR3 contains 13 residues. Germline lookup yields CDR1 KGHSH and CDR2 LQKENI. The CDR3 sequence is CASSPPGLRAQYF. DNA of the CDR3: TGTGCCAGCTCACCCCCAGGACTGCGGGCCCAGTACTTC.

The chain joins TRBV7-2 to TRBJ1-6; D possibly corresponds to TRBD1 (5 bases). Deletions cut 5 bases from V and 5 bases from J, with 16 bases between. Germline values: CDR1 SGHTA, CDR2 FQGNSA. This CDR3 is 16 amino acids long. The CDR3 reads CASSRSGQGNNSPLHF. DNA of the CDR3: TGTGCCAGCAGCCGCTCAGGACAAGGGAATAATTCACCCCTCCACTTT.

The chain is built from TRBV19 and TRBJ1-2; TRBD1 might be the D (6 bases). The CDR3 has 15 residues. Germline V gives CDR1 LNHDA, CDR2 SQIVND (reference sequence). V lost 5 bases and J 8 bases, leaving 21 bases between the germline ends. The CDR3 sequence: CASSDRDTASRGYTF. The DNA for the CDR3 is TGTGCCAGTAGTGACCGGGACACAGCCTCTAGGGGCTACACCTTC. Based on the CDR3 plus reference TRBV19 and TRBJ1-2, the full variable domain is DGGITQSPKYLFRKEGQNVTLSCEQNLNHDAMYWYRQDPGQGLRLIYYSQIVNDFQKGDIAEGYSVSREKKESFPLTVTSAQKNPTAFYLCASSDRDTASRGYTFGSGTRLTVV.

The V and J genes are TRBV28 and TRBJ1-5; D is perhaps TRBD1 (6 bases). CDR1 MDHEN and CDR2 SYDVKM come from the germline V gene. This CDR3 has 15 residues. Trimming took 7 bases from V and 2 from J, leaving 15 bases between them. CDR3 region: CASTSRQVGNQPQHF. The CDR3 bases are TGTGCCAGCACCTCCCGACAGGTTGGCAATCAGCCCCAGCATTTT.

This chain uses TRBV9 with TRBJ1-3; D is uncertain. CDR1 and CDR2 from the germline V gene are SGDLS and YYNGEE. V gave up 3 bases and J gave up 3 bases, with 22 bases separating them. The CDR3 covers 18 residues. The CDR3 DNA reads as TGTGCCAGCAGCGCGAGTGGAGGGTTTGATTCAGTTGGAAACACCATATATTTT. It yields the protein CASSASGGFDSVGNTIYF.

The chain couples TRBV5-4 to TRBJ2-1; D is unresolved. V was trimmed by 4 bases and J by 2 bases, leaving 16 bases between them. Germline lookup yields CDR1 SGHNT and CDR2 YYREEE (reference sequence). The CDR3 has 16 residues. DNA for the CDR3: TGTGCCAGCAGCCCTTCCATTAGGGCTACCTACAATGAGCAGTTCTTC. The encoded protein is CASSPSIRATYNEQFF.

V usage is TRBV12-5 and J usage is TRBJ2-5; tentatively, D is TRBD2 (5 bases). Trimming cost V 1 base and J 0 bases, with 6 bases left between them. This CDR3 has 14 amino acids. Germline CDR1 LGHNT, CDR2 FRNRAP. The CDR3 DNA follows: TGTGCTAGTGGTTTGGGGACTGACCAAGAGACCCAGTACTTC. Protein sequence: CASGLGTDQETQYF.

The chain uses TRBV7-9 and TRBJ1-2; 9 nucleotides match TRBD1. Germline lookup yields CDR1 SEHNR and CDR2 FQNEAQ (reference sequence). Trimming cost V 0 bases and J 4 bases; bases outside gene matches: 6. This CDR3 region has 16 residues. CDR3 residues: CASSLATGQGSYGYTF. DNA of the CDR3: TGTGCCAGCAGCTTAGCGACGGGACAGGGATCCTATGGCTACACCTTC.

The chain uses TRBV29-1 and TRBJ2-5; D is ambiguous. Deletions cut 3 bases from V and 7 bases from J, with 15 bases between. The CDR3 length is 13 residues. Germline CDR1 SQVTM, CDR2 ANQGSEA. In nucleotides, the CDR3 is TGCAGCGTTGATAGAGCCCTAGGGTCGACCCAGTACTTC. Its protein product is CSVDRALGSTQYF.

This clone was detected only once. The V and J genes are TRBV7-9 and TRBJ2-5; no definite D call. Trimming shortened V by 1 base and J by 0 bases, and 12 bases separated the two germline ends. CDR3 length: 16 residues. The germline CDR1 and CDR2 sequences are SEHNR and FQNEAQ (reference sequence). CDR3 sequence: CASSLVPGTNQETQYF. The DNA for the CDR3 is TGTGCCAGCAGCTTAGTTCCAGGCACCAACCAAGAGACCCAGTACTTC. Together with reference TRBV7-9 and TRBJ2-5, the CDR3 gives the full variable domain: DTGVSQNPRHKITKRGQNVTFRCDPISEHNRLYWYRQTLGQGPEFLTYFQNEAQLEKSRLLSDRFSAERPKGSFSTLEIQRTEQGDSAMYLCASSLVPGTNQETQYFGPGTRLLVL.

Concerning this clone: The sample holds other DNA sequences that translate to the same CDR3. The J gene is TRBJ2-2, the V gene TRBV9, with D perhaps matching TRBD1 or TRBD2 (5 bases each). This CDR3 is 15 amino acids long. Germline V gene sequence: CDR1 SGDLS, CDR2 YYNGEE. The V end was cut by 2 bases, the J end by 2 bases, with 10 bases between. In DNA form, the CDR3 reads TGTGCCAGCAGCGTGACCGGGGCTAACACCGGGGAGCTGTTTTTT. This translates into CASSVTGANTGELFF.

This clone was counted a few times. The chain recombines TRBV27 with TRBJ1-5; no definite D call. The length of the CDR3 is 13 residues. Germline-derived CDR1 and CDR2 are MNHEY and SMNVEV (reference sequence). The germline V and J ends were trimmed by 5 bases and 15 bases, with 20 bases remaining between them. CDR3 in DNA: TGTGCCAGCAGTCCAAAAGGCGGCAGGTCGCCGCATTTT. It specifies CASSPKGGRSPHF.

This clone occurred many times. The V call is TRBV2, the J call TRBJ2-2; 8 bases match TRBD2. Germline CDR1 and CDR2: SNHLY and FYNNEI. The V gene end was trimmed by 2 bases and the J gene end by 5 bases; junction bases not matched to a gene: 10. CDR3 length: 17 amino acids. The CDR3 is CASSERASGSGTGELFF. The CDR3 bases are TGTGCCAGCAGTGAAAGGGCTAGCGGGTCGGGGACCGGGGAGCTGTTTTTT.

J is TRBJ1-1 and V is TRBV6-1, with D uncertain. V gave up 2 bases and J gave up 2 bases, with 9 bases separating them. The CDR3 length is 14 residues. Germline lookup yields CDR1 MNHNS and CDR2 SASEGT. In DNA form, the CDR3 reads TGTGCCAGCAGTGAATTCGGAGGAAACACTGAAGCTTTCTTT. This translates into CASSEFGGNTEAFF.

This clone was observed once. This sequence joins TRBV7-2 and TRBJ2-5; possibly TRBD1 for D (5 bases). The germline CDR1 and CDR2 sequences are SGHTA and FQGNSA. V was shortened by 2 bases and J by 4 bases, with 17 bases between the two germline ends. CDR3 length: 16 amino acids. The CDR3 DNA follows: TGTGCCAGCAGCTTAACGACGCCAAGGGGTACAGAGACCCAGTACTTC. It translates to CASSLTTPRGTETQYF.